This entry lists 31 T cell receptor beta chains sequenced from one sample in a study of beta chain features in type 1 diabetes. Isolated RNA was reverse transcribed in full, so expressed TCRB transcripts were sequenced. Sequenced by immunoSEQ multiplex PCR; TCRdb stores in-frame clones only, minus some. The data contain approximately 120,000 clones, almost 40% of them seen just once; the ten biggest clones take up approximately 0.065%. Sequencing input: stem cell memory CD4+ T cells from blood. The receptors come from a woman aged 18-30 years in good health.

The chain employs TRBV28 and TRBJ2-3, with a possible D match to TRBD2 (6 bases). The CDR3 runs to 16 residues. Germline V gene data show CDR1 as MDHEN and CDR2 as SYDVKM. Trimming cost V 4 bases and J 1 base, with 15 bases left between them. The CDR3 DNA reads as TGTGCCAGCAGTTCTCCGCGGGGCGAGGGCACAGATACGCAGTATTTT. The encoded protein is CASSSPRGEGTDTQYF.

The gene calls are TRBV4-2 and TRBJ2-1; 11 nucleotides match TRBD2. Germline V CDR1 and CDR2: LGHNA, YNFKEQ. The CDR3 extends over 18 amino acids. J gave up 2 bases and V 0 bases, and 6 bases lay outside the gene matches. In nucleotides, the CDR3 is TGTGCCAGCAGCCAAGATGCACTAGCGGGAGCTCCCTACAATGAGCAGTTCTTC. This translates into CASSQDALAGAPYNEQFF.

The chain combines TRBV7-3 with TRBJ1-2; the match to TRBD1 covers 7 bases. J lost 6 bases, V lost 2 bases, and 3 bases had no gene match. The CDR3 runs 13 residues. CDR1 is SGHTA, CDR2 FQGTGA, per germline. CDR3 in amino acids: CASSLPGGNGYTF. The CDR3 bases are TGTGCCAGCAGCTTACCAGGGGGGAATGGCTACACCTTC.

This clone was counted between two and nine times. The chain combines TRBV6-6 with TRBJ2-1; tentatively, D is TRBD2 (6 bases). Trimming cost V 8 bases and J 6 bases, with 20 bases left between them. CDR1 and CDR2 from the germline V gene are MNHNY and SVGAGI (reference sequence). This CDR3 has 15 residues. CDR3 sequence: CASGHRDFNSNEQFF. The DNA of the CDR3 is TGTGCCAGCGGCCACCGGGACTTCAATTCCAATGAGCAGTTCTTC.

The gene calls are TRBV28 and TRBJ2-1, with TRBD1 as a possible D gene (7 bases). The V end lost 7 bases, the J end lost 10 bases, and 20 bases lay between the germline ends. The CDR3 covers 14 residues. Germline V gene sequence: CDR1 MDHEN, CDR2 SYDVKM. The CDR3 reads CASIRGDFYGEQFF. CDR3 bases: TGTGCCAGCATCAGGGGGGACTTTTACGGGGAGCAGTTCTTC.

The gene calls are TRBV25-1 and TRBJ2-3; 7 bases are a match to TRBD2. Germline CDR1 and CDR2: MGHDK and SYGVNS. V was pared by 3 bases and J by 2 bases, with 5 bases of the junction left unmatched. The length of the CDR3 is 15 residues. The CDR3 bases are TGTGCCAGCAGTGAGAACCGGGACTACACAGATACGCAGTATTTT. It specifies CASSENRDYTDTQYF.

A few counts support this clone. This chain uses TRBV9 with TRBJ1-1; D is ambiguous. Trimming took 1 base from V and 1 from J, leaving 5 bases between them. Germline V gene data show CDR1 as SGDLS and CDR2 as YYNGEE. This CDR3 spans 13 amino acids. CDR3 sequence: CASSVTWNTEAFF. The DNA of the CDR3 is TGTGCCAGCAGCGTAACTTGGAACACTGAAGCTTTCTTT.

This clone was observed a handful of times. This chain uses TRBV7-2 with TRBJ2-7, with 10 bases aligning to TRBD1. The germline gives CDR1 SGHTA, CDR2 FQGNSA. The CDR3 is 14 residues long. The V gene end was trimmed by 3 bases and the J gene end by 2 bases; junction bases not matched to a gene: 1. The CDR3 nucleotides read TGTGCCAGCAGCTTCGGGACAGGGGCCTACGAGCAGTACTTC. Translating gives CASSFGTGAYEQYF.

This sequence joins TRBV5-1 and TRBJ1-1; a weak D match, TRBD1 (5 bases). Trimming took off 0 bases at V and 3 bases at J, with 9 bases between the two ends. The V gene's germline CDR1 is SGHRS and CDR2 YFSETQ. The CDR3 is made up of 14 amino acids. The CDR3 loop is CASSLVQGDTEAFF. CDR3 DNA: TGCGCCAGCAGCTTGGTTCAGGGTGACACTGAAGCTTTCTTT.

This clone has a handful of counts. This sequence joins TRBV30 and TRBJ2-7; the D gene is possibly TRBD1 (5 bases). Germline values: CDR1 GTSNPN, CDR2 SVGIG (reference sequence). CDR3 length: 13 residues. Trimming took 3 bases from V and 0 from J, leaving 9 bases between them. CDR3 coding DNA: TGTGCCTGGAGCAGAAGGGGCTCCTACGAGCAGTACTTC. It yields the protein CAWSRRGSYEQYF.

This clone has a handful of counts. The rearrangement links TRBV29-1 to TRBJ1-1, with D perhaps TRBD1 (6 bases). Trimming removed 7 bases from V and 4 bases from J, with 22 bases in between. CDR1 and CDR2 from the germline V gene are SQVTM and ANQGSEA. The CDR3 runs to 15 residues. CDR3 region: CSARRGTEGGTEAFF. Here the CDR3 DNA reads TGCAGCGCCCGAAGGGGGACCGAAGGGGGCACTGAAGCTTTCTTT.

The V gene is TRBV4-2, the J gene TRBJ2-1, with D uncertain. Germline V gene lookup returns CDR1 LGHNA and CDR2 YNFKEQ. V lost 2 bases and J lost 7, with 12 bases in between. The CDR3 has 14 amino acids. The CDR3 region has the DNA TGTGCCAGCAGCCAAAGGCAGGATATGAATGAGCAGTTCTTC. Translated: CASSQRQDMNEQFF.

This clone turned up a few times. V gene TRBV5-1 combines with J gene TRBJ2-1, with D unresolved. This CDR3 spans 13 amino acids. Trimming removed 1 base from V and 5 bases from J, with 7 bases in between. The germline V gene encodes CDR1 SGHRS and CDR2 YFSETQ. This CDR3 is CASSLLLNNEQFF. The CDR3 DNA is TGCGCCAGCAGCTTGCTACTCAACAATGAGCAGTTCTTC.

V is TRBV7-9 and J is TRBJ2-1; TRBD2 matches 13 bases. The CDR3 covers 18 residues. The V gene's germline CDR1 is SEHNR and CDR2 FQNEAQ (reference sequence). The J segment lost 7 bases and the V segment lost 3 bases, leaving 12 bases of the junction unmatched. In DNA, the CDR3 is TGTGCCAGCAGCTTGAGGACTAGCGGGAGAATAATGTGGAATGAGCAGTTCTTC. This codes for CASSLRTSGRIMWNEQFF.

This clone was counted once. V usage is TRBV5-1 and J usage is TRBJ2-7, with 14 bases identical to TRBD2. There are 17 residues in the CDR3. Per germline, CDR1 SGHRS and CDR2 YFSETQ. With V trimmed by 0 bases and J by 4 bases, 6 bases remained unmatched. This CDR3 reads CASSLDLTSGRVYEQYF. CDR3 nucleotides: TGCGCCAGCAGCTTGGATCTGACTAGCGGGAGGGTATACGAGCAGTACTTC.

This clone was seen only a few times. This chain uses TRBV30 with TRBJ1-1, with 9 bases fitting TRBD1. The CDR3 runs to 14 residues. J gave up 3 bases and V 3 bases, and 5 bases lay outside the gene matches. Per germline, CDR1 GTSNPN and CDR2 SVGIG (reference sequence). In DNA, the CDR3 is TGTGCCTGGAGCCCTGGGGACAGGGACACTGAAGCTTTCTTT. This translates into CAWSPGDRDTEAFF.

The sample holds a few counts of this clone. The chain couples TRBV28 to TRBJ2-3; D is possibly TRBD2 (6 bases). The germline V gene encodes CDR1 MDHEN and CDR2 SYDVKM. The CDR3 is made up of 15 amino acids. Trimming cost V 6 bases and J 2 bases, with 15 bases left between them. CDR3 DNA: TGTGCCAGCAGCGCCGCCGGAGGGAACACAGATACGCAGTATTTT. Translating gives CASSAAGGNTDTQYF.

The rearrangement uses TRBV7-2 and TRBJ2-7; possibly TRBD1 for D (5 bases). The CDR3 totals 13 residues. Trimming took off 8 bases at V and 4 bases at J, with 15 bases between the two ends. Germline lookup yields CDR1 SGHTA and CDR2 FQGNSA. CDR3 protein: CASRRVPSYEQYF. In nucleotides, the CDR3 is TGTGCCAGCCGCAGGGTTCCCTCATACGAGCAGTACTTC.

This clone has only a few counts. J is TRBJ2-7 and V is TRBV7-9; maybe TRBD2 (5 bases). In germline, CDR1 is SEHNR, CDR2 FQNEAQ (reference sequence). This CDR3 has 16 residues. Trimming stripped 5 bases from V and 0 bases from J, with 17 bases between. CDR3 amino acids: CASSVPGTLHSYEQYF. The CDR3 DNA is TGTGCCAGCAGCGTACCGGGAACCCTACACTCCTACGAGCAGTACTTC.

The rearrangement links TRBV18 to TRBJ2-5; 8 bases line up with TRBD1. The V and J ends lost 0 bases and 5 bases, in that order; junction bases with no gene match: 5. The germline gives CDR1 KGHSH, CDR2 LQKENI. The CDR3 runs 15 residues. The CDR3 sequence: CASSPPRQGSETQYF. The CDR3 DNA reads TGTGCCAGCTCACCACCACGACAGGGGAGTGAGACCCAGTACTTC. Variable domain in full (rest from reference TRBV18 and TRBJ2-5): NAGVMQNPRHLVRRRGQEARLRCSPMKGHSHVYWYRQLPEEGLKFMVYLQKENIIDESGMPKERFSAEFPKEGPSILRIQQVVRGDSAAYFCASSPPRQGSETQYFGPGTRLLVL.

This clone was counted a single time. V usage is TRBV7-9 and J usage is TRBJ1-1; unclear D gene. In germline, CDR1 is SEHNR, CDR2 FQNEAQ (reference sequence). The ends were cut back, 6 bases at V and 4 bases at J, with 12 bases in the middle. The CDR3 loop spans 13 amino acids. CDR3 DNA: TGTGCCAGCAGTCGTATCTACGGCACTGAAGCTTTCTTT. Translating gives CASSRIYGTEAFF.

The chain couples TRBV10-3 to TRBJ1-1; no clear D. The V and J ends lost 3 bases and 4 bases respectively, with 9 bases between them. Germline V gives CDR1 ENHRY, CDR2 SYGVKD. CDR3 length: 13 amino acids. CDR3 region: CAISEVAGTEAFF. The CDR3 DNA reads as TGTGCCATCAGTGAAGTGGCGGGCACTGAAGCTTTCTTT.

The V call is TRBV5-1, the J call TRBJ1-2; the D gene is possibly TRBD1 (6 bases). CDR3 length equals 11 residues. CDR1 and CDR2 from the germline V gene are SGHRS and YFSETQ. Trimming cost V 7 bases and J 4 bases, with 8 bases left between them. CDR3 nucleotide sequence: TGCGCCAGCTCCAGGGGCTATGGCTACACCTTC. Its translation: CASSRGYGYTF.

The chain uses TRBV11-3 and TRBJ2-1; D is possibly TRBD2 (5 bases). Germline-derived CDR1 and CDR2 are SGHNT and YENEEA. This CDR3 has 13 amino acids. Trimming removed 0 bases at V and 8 bases at J, with 8 bases between. The CDR3 reads CASSLETRDEQFF. The CDR3 nucleotides are TGTGCCAGCAGCTTAGAAACTAGGGATGAGCAGTTCTTC.

In DNA, the CDR3 is TGTGCCAGCACTACGAGGGCCCTAACTAGAATCAATGAGCAGTTCTTC. This gives the protein CASTTRALTRINEQFF. The chain carries TRBV2 and TRBJ2-1; TRBD2 might be the D (5 bases). V was pared by 7 bases and J by 6 bases, with 22 bases between. This CDR3 is 16 amino acids long. Looked up from germline, CDR1 is SNHLY and CDR2 is FYNNEI.

The J gene is TRBJ1-1, the V gene TRBV6-1; 7 nucleotides line up with TRBD1. V dropped 10 bases and J dropped 0; count of bases not matched to a gene: 11. This CDR3 is built from 15 residues. Germline values: CDR1 MNHNS, CDR2 SASEGT. The CDR3, as DNA: TGTGCCACTCGATCCCAGACAGGGTTGAACACTGAAGCTTTCTTT. Its translation: CATRSQTGLNTEAFF.

This clone has only a few counts. The chain couples TRBV11-2 to TRBJ2-5, with D perhaps matching TRBD2 (5 bases). Germline values: CDR1 SGHAT, CDR2 FQNNGV. The CDR3 is 11 residues long. Deletions cut 5 bases from V and 4 bases from J, with 5 bases between. The CDR3 DNA follows: TGTGCCAGCAGCCGGGGAGAGACCCAGTACTTC. This codes for CASSRGETQYF.

The chain employs TRBV6-1 and TRBJ1-3; D unclear. The CDR3 is 14 amino acids. Trimming took off 7 bases at V and 0 bases at J, with 10 bases between the two ends. Germline V gene lookup returns CDR1 MNHNS and CDR2 SASEGT. CDR3 residues: CASTVRSSGNTIYF. CDR3 coding DNA: TGTGCCAGCACTGTACGGAGCTCTGGAAACACCATATATTTT.

The chain uses TRBV25-1 and TRBJ2-1; 7 positions agree with TRBD1. Unmatched junction bases numbered 4, after V lost 4 bases and J lost 4 bases. Germline V gene data show CDR1 as MGHDK and CDR2 as SYGVNS. The CDR3 runs 14 residues. CDR3 amino acids: CASSGAGGYNEQFF. CDR3 nucleotides: TGTGCCAGCAGTGGGGCAGGGGGTTACAATGAGCAGTTCTTC.

The V and J genes are TRBV18 and TRBJ2-1; 10 bases match TRBD2. Germline V gene sequence: CDR1 KGHSH, CDR2 LQKENI. Trimming cost V 4 bases and J 3 bases; bases outside gene matches: 3. The CDR3 runs 15 residues. The CDR3 DNA is TGTGCCAGCTCACAGCTAGCGGGAGACTACAATGAGCAGTTCTTC. Residues: CASSQLAGDYNEQFF.

This clone was recorded a few times. The chain joins TRBV4-1 to TRBJ2-1; 11 bases map to TRBD1. The CDR3 runs to 17 residues. CDR1 MGHRA and CDR2 YSYEKL come from the germline V gene. Trimming at V came to 0 bases and at J to 6 bases, leaving 7 bases not matched to a gene. CDR3 coding DNA: TGCGCCAGCAGCCAAGAGAGGGACAGGGGGTGGGTCAATGAGCAGTTCTTC. Amino acid sequence: CASSQERDRGWVNEQFF.